This T cell receptor beta chain was observed in a study of fetal regulatory T cell absence and autoimmunity (dated by TCRdb to between 2016 and 2019). For the study in its entirety: The IPEX patients showed exocrine pancreas autoimmunity in the absence of clinical diabetes.

Of note for this clone: The antigen it binds to is not known. No much larger clonotype is one base removed from it; base qualities were not supplied.

On the immunoSEQ human TCRbeta survey platform, a two-step multiplex PCR amplified and barcoded the TCRbeta CDR3 regions. Sequencing of the libraries was done on Illumina instruments, and IgH was sequenced in parallel from the same samples. Processing in the source paper ran as follows. To remove PCR and sequencing errors, raw reads were filtered against IMGT V, D, J definitions and grouped with a nearest-neighbor algorithm. A clone was defined by an identical nucleotide sequence, and differential abundance between tissues was tested with a Fisher exact test for each clone at a pFDR threshold of p<0.01. A minimum inclusion filter of 10 in either sample excluded clones with frequencies too low for statistical inference. Pairwise clonal comparisons used the immunoSEQ Analyzer, and gene family usage was assessed with IMGT tools. The immuneACCESS repertoire file appears here via TCRdb, limited to in-frame rearrangements. These files lack a portion of the clones; in checked studies, under half of the deficit traces to unresolved V genes, and the cause of the others is not known. The V and J calls and clone size were taken over from that table, and D and trimming were inferred from the DNA. The sample includes approximately 46,000 clones, with 70% to 85% observed a single time. The ten largest clones capture about 0.37% of the sample.

The paper as a whole reports these results and caveats: Cord blood and pancreas had broadly similar TRB gene family usage, which resembled published neonatal and adult repertoires. Compared with cord blood, the pancreas TCR compartment showed significant oligoclonal enrichment, and some top clones were enriched more than 85-fold. The oligoclonal enrichment was interpreted as support for antigen-driven autoimmunity occurring in the pancreas before birth in IPEX syndrome.

Genomic DNA, about 2-3.2 ug, was extracted from umbilical cord blood or frozen pancreas using the DNeasy Blood and Tissue Kit. CDR1 and CDR2 were assigned from the germline V gene as SGDLS and YYNGEE. Trimming costs V 2 bases and J 0 bases, and their ends lie 7 bases apart. The CDR3 goes from the cysteine to the phenylalanine over 14 residues. Here the CDR3 DNA is all that survives: 42 bases in frame from base 1. The sequence was obtained from a newborn boy with IPEX syndrome. The sequence joins TRBV9 to TRBJ2-3; the D gene identity is not certain. The sample taken for sequencing was cord blood. The CDR3 loop reads CASSVMASTDTQYF. The nucleotides are TGTGCCAGCAGCGTGATGGCTAGCACAGATACGCAGTATTTT.